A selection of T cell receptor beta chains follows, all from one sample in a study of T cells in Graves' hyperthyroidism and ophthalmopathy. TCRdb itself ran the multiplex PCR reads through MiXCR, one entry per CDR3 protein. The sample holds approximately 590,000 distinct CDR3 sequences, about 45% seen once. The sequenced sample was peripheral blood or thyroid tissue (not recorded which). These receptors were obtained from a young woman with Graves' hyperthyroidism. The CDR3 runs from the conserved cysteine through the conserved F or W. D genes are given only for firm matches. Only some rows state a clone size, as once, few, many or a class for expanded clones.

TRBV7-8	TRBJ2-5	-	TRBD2	CASRKRTSGRTQYF	TGTGCCAGCAGGAAGAGGACTAGCGGCCGGACCCAGTACTTC
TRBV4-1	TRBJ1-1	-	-	CASSLDRAVGMNTEAFF	TGTGCCAGCAGCTTAGATAGGGCGGTGGGGATGAACACTGAAGCTTTCTTT
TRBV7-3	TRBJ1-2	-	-	CASRSQGVVGSFNGYTF	TGTGCCAGCAGATCACAAGGAGTTGTGGGGAGCTTTAATGGCTACACCTTC
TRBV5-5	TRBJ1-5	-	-	CASSVTNRFSNQPQHF	TGTGCCAGCAGTGTCACTAACCGATTTAGCAATCAGCCCCAGCATTTT
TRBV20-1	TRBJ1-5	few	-	CSVESNQPQHF	TGCAGTGTAGAGAGCAATCAGCCCCAGCATTTT
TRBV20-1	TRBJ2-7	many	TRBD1	CSALDREPIVQYF	TGCAGTGCGCTGGACAGGGAACCTATAGTGCAGTACTTC
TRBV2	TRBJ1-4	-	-	CASSDLFQGGEKLFF	TGTGCCAGCAGTGATTTGTTCCAGGGTGGTGAAAAACTGTTTTTT
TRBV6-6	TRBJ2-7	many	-	CASSYQGGYEQYF	TGTGCCAGCAGTTACCAGGGGGGGTACGAGCAGTACTTC
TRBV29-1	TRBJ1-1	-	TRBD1	CSVRGQGVAEAFF	TGCAGCGTTCGGGGACAGGGGGTCGCTGAAGCTTTCTTT
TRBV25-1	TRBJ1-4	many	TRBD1	CASSNRQGSYEKLFF	TGTGCCAGCAGTAATCGACAGGGGAGTTACGAAAAACTGTTTTTT
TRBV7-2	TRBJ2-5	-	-	CASSPVQTQYF	TGTGCCAGCAGCCCCGTTCAGACCCAGTACTTC
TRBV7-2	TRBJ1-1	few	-	CASSFGARNTEAFF	TGTGCCAGCAGCTTTGGCGCGAGGAACACTGAAGCTTTCTTT
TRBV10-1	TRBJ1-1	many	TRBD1	CASSKTPTGTEAFF	TGCGCCAGCAGCAAGACGCCGACAGGGACTGAAGCTTTCTTT
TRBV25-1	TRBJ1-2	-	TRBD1	CASSDGTDVYGYTF	TGTGCCAGCAGCGATGGGACAGACGTCTATGGCTACACCTTC
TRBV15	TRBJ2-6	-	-	CATSRDEGANVLTF	TGTGCCACCAGCAGAGATGAGGGGGCCAACGTCCTGACTTTC
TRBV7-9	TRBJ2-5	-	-	CASSFELSASGETQYF	TGTGCCAGCAGCTTTGAGCTGTCGGCCTCGGGGGAGACCCAGTACTTC
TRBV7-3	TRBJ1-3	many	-	CASSPGGNTIYF	TGTGCCAGCAGCCCCGGCGGAAACACCATATATTTT